A selection of T cell receptor beta chains follows, all from one sample in a study of glioma-infiltrating T cells. TCRdb independently ran MiXCR on the multiplex PCR reads; one entry per CDR3 protein. The sample has under 200,000 distinct CDR3 sequences; about 47% are singletons. Sequences were obtained from glioma tissue, nonneoplastic brain tissue, or PBMCs (not recorded which). The receptors come from a human donor with low-grade glioma or glioblastoma, undergoing nonglioma brain surgery, or in good health (not recorded which). Each CDR3 is given with its conserved first and last residue. The order of the fields is J gene, clone size, V gene, D gene, CDR3 protein, CDR3 DNA. The D gene is left open where the match is weak. Some rows have no size entry. The others give once, few or many, or a class for an expanded clone.

j_gene: TRBJ2-5; abundance: -; v_gene: TRBV5-1; d_gene: -; CDR3aa: CASSLGSGEVETQYF; CDR3nt: TGCGCCAGCAGCTTGGGGTCAGGGGAAGTGGAGACCCAGTACTTC
j_gene: TRBJ2-1; abundance: many; v_gene: TRBV7-7; d_gene: TRBD2; CDR3aa: CASSSTSGSWQFF; CDR3nt: TGTGCCAGCAGCTCGACTAGCGGGAGTTGGCAGTTCTTC
j_gene: TRBJ2-5; abundance: many; v_gene: TRBV27; d_gene: TRBD2; CDR3aa: CASSGMGEGVKETQYF; CDR3nt: TGTGCCAGCAGTGGAATGGGGGAGGGCGTCAAAGAGACCCAGTACTTC
j_gene: TRBJ2-5; abundance: -; v_gene: TRBV30; d_gene: TRBD2; CDR3aa: CARKKTSGSSGTQYF; CDR3nt: TGTGCCCGGAAGAAAACTAGCGGGAGTTCAGGGACCCAGTACTTC
j_gene: TRBJ1-1; abundance: many; v_gene: TRBV20-1; d_gene: -; CDR3aa: CSARPLQAPGRANTEAFF; CDR3nt: TGCAGTGCTAGACCCCTGCAAGCCCCGGGACGGGCGAACACTGAAGCTTTCTTT
j_gene: TRBJ2-1; abundance: few; v_gene: TRBV2; d_gene: -; CDR3aa: CASSAEDANEQFF; CDR3nt: TGTGCCAGCTCCGCTGAGGACGCGAATGAGCAGTTCTTC
j_gene: TRBJ2-3; abundance: -; v_gene: TRBV28; d_gene: TRBD2; CDR3aa: CASSYTKQRGRAATSTDTQYF; CDR3nt: TGTGCCAGCAGTTATACAAAGCAGAGAGGGAGGGCCGCCACAAGCACAGATACGCAGTATTTT
j_gene: TRBJ2-5; abundance: -; v_gene: TRBV28; d_gene: -; CDR3aa: CASGLEGIETQYF; CDR3nt: TGTGCCAGCGGGCTCGAAGGAATAGAGACCCAGTACTTC
j_gene: TRBJ2-7; abundance: -; v_gene: TRBV6-5; d_gene: -; CDR3aa: CASKQADYEKYF; CDR3nt: TGTGCCAGCAAACAGGCCGACTACGAGAAGTACTTC
j_gene: TRBJ2-5; abundance: many; v_gene: TRBV28; d_gene: TRBD1; CDR3aa: CASSLQGTGTKTQYF; CDR3nt: TGTGCCAGCAGTTTACAAGGGACAGGGACAAAGACCCAGTACTTC
j_gene: TRBJ2-1; abundance: -; v_gene: TRBV29-1; d_gene: -; CDR3aa: CSVEGLDTRYNEQFF; CDR3nt: TGCAGCGTTGAGGGACTTGATACCAGGTACAATGAGCAGTTCTTC
j_gene: TRBJ2-2; abundance: many; v_gene: TRBV28; d_gene: -; CDR3aa: CASDTGNTGELFF; CDR3nt: TGTGCCAGCGATACTGGGAACACCGGGGAGCTGTTTTTT
j_gene: TRBJ2-2; abundance: -; v_gene: TRBV28; d_gene: TRBD2; CDR3aa: CASSIAGDHTGELFF; CDR3nt: TGTGCCAGCAGTATAGCGGGAGACCATACCGGGGAGCTGTTTTTT
j_gene: TRBJ2-5; abundance: -; v_gene: TRBV29-1; d_gene: -; CDR3aa: CSGRRGGTYQETQYF; CDR3nt: TGCAGCGGCCGGAGAGGGGGGACCTACCAAGAGACCCAGTACTTC
j_gene: TRBJ2-7; abundance: many; v_gene: TRBV6-1; d_gene: TRBD1; CDR3aa: CASSYHLETGQSSYEQYF; CDR3nt: TGTGCCAGCAGTTATCACCTAGAGACGGGACAGAGCTCCTACGAGCAGTACTTC
j_gene: TRBJ2-7; abundance: many; v_gene: TRBV20-1; d_gene: TRBD2; CDR3aa: CSATLAGLRSEQYF; CDR3nt: TGCAGTGCCACATTAGCGGGCCTACGCAGCGAGCAGTACTTC
j_gene: TRBJ2-1; abundance: many; v_gene: TRBV28; d_gene: TRBD2; CDR3aa: CAITSGSLNEQFF; CDR3nt: TGTGCCATAACTAGCGGGAGCCTCAATGAGCAGTTCTTC
j_gene: TRBJ2-1; abundance: many; v_gene: TRBV10-1; d_gene: TRBD2; CDR3aa: CASSLSGVYNEQFF; CDR3nt: TGCGCCAGCAGTTTGAGCGGGGTTTACAATGAGCAGTTCTTC